The T cell receptor beta chain described here comes from a study of blood T cells in healthy people across ages. This clonotype was detected many times. Deletions cut 2 bases from V and 4 bases from J, with 13 bases between. Germline-derived CDR1 and CDR2 are MNHEY and SVGAGI. This CDR3 spans 15 amino acids. Using a J-beta primer mix together with a sample-barcoded 5' primer, a second PCR was run for about 7 to 12 cycles. Every cDNA was tagged by a template-switch adaptor with 12 random nucleotides. TCRdb re-derived calls from the 5' RACE reads in MiXCR, one entry per CDR3 protein. The sample yields about 650,000 distinct CDR3 sequences, about 30% seen once.

The receptor was isolated from an elderly woman in good health. The sample comprised blood. J is TRBJ2-3 and V is TRBV6-5, with a possible D match to TRBD1 (5 bases). The CDR3, as DNA: TGTGCCAGCAGTTACGGTCAGGGTGGTTCAGATACGCAGTATTTT. As protein: CASSYGQGGSDTQYF.